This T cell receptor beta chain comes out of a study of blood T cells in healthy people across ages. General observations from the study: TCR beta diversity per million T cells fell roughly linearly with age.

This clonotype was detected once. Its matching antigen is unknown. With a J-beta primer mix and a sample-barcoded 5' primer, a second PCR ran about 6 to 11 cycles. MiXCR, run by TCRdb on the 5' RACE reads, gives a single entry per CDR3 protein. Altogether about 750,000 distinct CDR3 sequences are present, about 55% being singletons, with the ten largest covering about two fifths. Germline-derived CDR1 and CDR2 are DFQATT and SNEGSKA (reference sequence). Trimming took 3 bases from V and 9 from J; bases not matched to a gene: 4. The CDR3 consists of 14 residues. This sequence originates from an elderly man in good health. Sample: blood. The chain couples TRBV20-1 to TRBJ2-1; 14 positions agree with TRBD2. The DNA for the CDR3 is TGCAGTGCTAGGACTAGCGGGAGGGTTGGTGAGCAGTTCTTC. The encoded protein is CSARTSGRVGEQFF.